The 30 T cell receptor beta chains listed next were all sequenced from one sample in a study of regulatory T cells in long-lasting Graves disease. Time point denoted: persistent/refractory GD, antithyroid drugs over 5 years with positive TRAb. Generation of the TCR library employed RNA extracted from PBMCs. For TCR beta, libraries came from iRepertoire HTBI primers and Arm-PCR of CDR3 regions. TCRdb fed the multiplex PCR reads into MiXCR, producing one record per CDR3 protein. This table has about 470,000 distinct CDR3 sequences, approximately 21% appearing once. This material consisted of peripheral blood mononuclear cells (PBMCs), taken when the disease was refractory, from a patient treated with antithyroid drugs. These TCRs come from a female donor with Graves disease.

This clonotype was observed a handful of times. V gene TRBV14 combines with J gene TRBJ2-7; no clear D. The V end was cut by 3 bases, the J end by 0 bases, with 9 bases between. Germline V CDR1 and CDR2: SGHDN, FVKESK. The CDR3 spans 14 residues. DNA of the CDR3: TGTGCCAGCAGCCAGGACGTATTCTCCTACGAGCAGTACTTC. Residues: CASSQDVFSYEQYF.

This clonotype was observed a handful of times. CDR3 amino acids: CASSPIRGGAPHF. The CDR3 coding sequence is TGTGCCAGCAGTCCTATAAGGGGGGGGGCGCCGCATTTT. The chain couples TRBV12-3 or TRBV12-4 to TRBJ1-5, with D possibly being TRBD1 (6 bases). Trimming left V 5 bases short and J 15 bases short, with 20 bases between. CDR3 length equals 13 residues.

This clonotype was seen at least ten times. The chain has TRBV20-1 and TRBJ1-1; no definite D call. The germline CDR1 and CDR2 sequences are DFQATT and SNEGSKA (reference sequence). V lost 6 bases and J lost 1, with 12 bases in between. The CDR3 consists of 13 residues. The CDR3 spells CSAFRTANTEAFF. CDR3 DNA sequence: TGCAGTGCCTTCCGGACTGCGAACACTGAAGCTTTCTTT.

This clonotype was observed a handful of times. This chain joins TRBV10-3 and TRBJ2-2; D gene ambiguous. The CDR3 covers 16 residues. V dropped 5 bases and J dropped 6 bases, with 19 bases sitting between them. CDR1 is ENHRY, CDR2 SYGVKD, per germline. CDR3 DNA: TGTGCCATCAGTTGGTCAGTGGCGAGTACCGCCGGGGAGCTGTTTTTT. It translates to CAISWSVASTAGELFF.

This clonotype was counted at least ten times. The rearrangement joins TRBV27 to TRBJ2-7; TRBD1 matches 11 bases. V was clipped by 5 bases and J by 6 bases; unmatched bases: 6. Germline values: CDR1 MNHEY, CDR2 SMNVEV (reference sequence). There are 14 residues in the CDR3. Here the CDR3 reads CASSPSGTGGEQYF. CDR3 DNA sequence: TGTGCCAGCAGTCCCTCCGGGACAGGGGGCGAGCAGTACTTC.

This chain joins TRBV29-1 and TRBJ1-2, with D hard to call. From germline, CDR1 is SQVTM and CDR2 ANQGSEA. The CDR3 is made up of 13 amino acids. The V end was cut by 3 bases, the J end by 0 bases, with 8 bases between. The CDR3 bases are TGCAGCGTTGAGATTTCTGCTAACTATGGCTACACCTTC. Its translation is CSVEISANYGYTF.

This clonotype was counted ten times or more. The chain's CDR3 is CASSPRGTSGDYEQYF. The DNA for the CDR3 is TGTGCCAGCAGTCCCCGGGGGACTAGCGGGGACTACGAGCAGTACTTC. The chain links TRBV28 to TRBJ2-7, with TRBD2 matching over 13 bases. This CDR3 contains 16 residues. Germline CDR1 and CDR2: MDHEN and SYDVKM. V gave up 5 bases and J gave up 3 bases; unmatched junction bases: 7. The whole variable domain, filled in from reference TRBV28 and TRBJ2-7, reads DVKVTQSSRYLVKRTGEKVFLECVQDMDHENMFWYRQDPGLGLRLIYFSYDVKMKEKGDIPEGYSVSREKKERFSLILESASTNQTSMYLCASSPRGTSGDYEQYFGPGTRLTVT.

V and J are TRBV9 and TRBJ2-3; D is perhaps TRBD2 (6 bases). V lost 1 base and J lost 1, with 10 bases in between. The CDR3 runs to 15 residues. Germline CDR1 reads SGDLS; CDR2 reads YYNGEE. The CDR3: CASSVIGSGTDTQYF. In nucleotides, the CDR3 is TGTGCCAGCAGCGTAATCGGGAGTGGCACAGATACGCAGTATTTT.

The chain joins TRBV2 to TRBJ2-1; 8 nucleotides line up with TRBD2. This CDR3 contains 15 residues. J lost 9 bases, V lost 7 bases, and 14 bases had no gene match. Germline-derived CDR1 and CDR2 are SNHLY and FYNNEI. The CDR3 coding sequence is TGTGCCAGCACTACTAGCGGACTGGTTCTGCCTGAGCAGTTCTTC. Translation gives CASTTSGLVLPEQFF.

The genes are TRBV19 and TRBJ2-7; 7 nucleotides agree with TRBD2. CDR1 and CDR2 (germline): LNHDA, SQIVND (reference sequence). V dropped 0 bases and J dropped 1; count of bases not matched to a gene: 3. This CDR3 has 15 amino acids. The CDR3 DNA reads as TGTGCCAGTAGTATAGAGGCGGGGGAGTCCTACGAGCAGTACTTC. It codes for CASSIEAGESYEQYF.

The rearrangement links TRBV7-9 to TRBJ1-5; no firm D call. The V end was cut by 5 bases, the J end by 2 bases, with 16 bases between. The CDR3 covers 16 residues. CDR1 SEHNR and CDR2 FQNEAQ come from the germline V gene (reference sequence). CDR3 DNA sequence: TGTGCCAGCAGCGGACCCCACAAAACGGGCAATCAGCCCCAGCATTTT. This codes for CASSGPHKTGNQPQHF.

This clonotype was picked up many times. V is TRBV2 and J is TRBJ1-2, with D perhaps matching TRBD1 (6 bases). Germline lookup yields CDR1 SNHLY and CDR2 FYNNEI. This CDR3 has 16 amino acids. The germline V and J ends were trimmed by 5 bases and 5 bases, with 21 bases remaining between them. The CDR3 nucleotides are TGTGCCAGCAGTATTCGGGACCTGAGGGGGATGTATGGCTACACCTTC. This gives the protein CASSIRDLRGMYGYTF.

This clonotype has a count of ten or more. V usage is TRBV29-1 and J usage is TRBJ1-1, with D unresolved. The CDR3 is 15 residues long. Germline V gene sequence: CDR1 SQVTM, CDR2 ANQGSEA. V was cut by 6 bases and J by 4 bases, with 21 bases left in between. CDR3 sequence (DNA): TGCAGCGTCCAACCGCCTGGCCCAGGTTTCACTGAAGCTTTCTTT. It encodes CSVQPPGPGFTEAFF.

This clonotype has ten or more counts. V usage is TRBV12-3 or TRBV12-4 and J usage is TRBJ1-2; D may be TRBD1 (5 bases). Trimming stripped 3 bases from V and 3 bases from J, with 8 bases between. The CDR3 length is 13 residues. The CDR3 coding sequence is TGTGCCAGCAGTTTGGTCAGGGACTATGGCTACACCTTC. Translating gives CASSLVRDYGYTF.

This clonotype was seen a few times. The chain joins TRBV5-5 to TRBJ2-7, with a tentative D call TRBD2 (5 bases). V lost 4 bases, J lost 2 bases, and 13 bases lay in between. The CDR3 sequence is 14 residues long. The V gene's germline CDR1 is SGHKS and CDR2 YYEKEE (reference sequence). The CDR3 nucleotides read TGTGCCAGCAGCCCCGGACTGGAAACCTACGAGCAGTACTTC. Translated: CASSPGLETYEQYF.

The chain recombines TRBV28 with TRBJ2-6; a possible D gene is TRBD2 (5 bases). In germline, CDR1 is MDHEN, CDR2 SYDVKM. The V gene lost 2 bases and the J gene lost 2 bases, with 7 bases spanning the gap. This CDR3 is built from 15 residues. The DNA for the CDR3 is TGTGCCAGCAGTTTACCGGAGGCTGGGGCCAACGTCCTGACTTTC. Residues: CASSLPEAGANVLTF.

In its sample, this clonotype was seen a few times. The chain has TRBV20-1 and TRBJ2-5; 15 nucleotides match TRBD2. Looked up from germline, CDR1 is DFQATT and CDR2 is SNEGSKA (reference sequence). This CDR3 spans 17 amino acids. V dropped 3 bases and J dropped 5; count of bases not matched to a gene: 10. Here the CDR3 DNA reads TGCAGTGCTAGTCTAGGGACTAGCGGGGGGATTGGCGAGACCCAGTACTTC. This translates into CSASLGTSGGIGETQYF.

This clonotype was found a few times. The chain employs TRBV19 and TRBJ1-1; 7 positions agree with TRBD1. Germline V gives CDR1 LNHDA, CDR2 SQIVND (reference sequence). The CDR3 covers 13 residues. After removal of 6 bases from V and 5 bases from J, the junction contained 6 bases not matched to a gene. CDR3 sequence: CASRPTGFTEAFF. The CDR3, as DNA: TGTGCCAGTAGACCGACAGGGTTTACTGAAGCTTTCTTT.

This clonotype was observed a few times. The chain is built from TRBV7-9 and TRBJ2-1, with unresolved D. This CDR3 is 16 amino acids long. Deletions cut 1 base from V and 2 bases from J, with 12 bases between. The V gene's germline CDR1 is SEHNR and CDR2 FQNEAQ (reference sequence). This CDR3 reads CASSLETEPAYNEQFF. For the CDR3, the DNA is TGTGCCAGCAGCTTAGAAACAGAACCAGCCTACAATGAGCAGTTCTTC.

The chain has TRBV20-1 and TRBJ2-3; a possible D gene is TRBD2 (6 bases). Trimming removed 6 bases from V and 1 base from J, with 11 bases in between. The CDR3 sequence is 13 residues long. The germline gives CDR1 DFQATT, CDR2 SNEGSKA (reference sequence). The CDR3 here is CSAPSSGTDTQYF. The DNA of the CDR3 is TGCAGTGCCCCCTCTAGCGGCACAGATACGCAGTATTTT.

This clonotype has just one count. The rearrangement joins TRBV30 to TRBJ2-6; the match to TRBD1 covers 9 bases. The CDR3 spans 20 residues. In germline, CDR1 is GTSNPN, CDR2 SVGIG (reference sequence). Trimming cost V 0 bases and J 2 bases; bases outside gene matches: 14. CDR3 sequence (DNA): TGTGCCTGGAGTGTAAAACCGGGACAGGGCTTATCCACTGGGGCCAACGTCCTGACTTTC. Translation gives CAWSVKPGQGLSTGANVLTF.

This chain links TRBV6-1 with TRBJ1-2; 7 bases match TRBD1. In germline, CDR1 is MNHNS, CDR2 SASEGT. CDR3 length equals 13 residues. The ends lost 7 bases at V and 5 bases at J; junction bases unmatched: 7. CDR3 bases: TGTGCCAGCACAGACGGGACAGCATATGGCTACACCTTC. It specifies CASTDGTAYGYTF.

This clonotype was seen more than once but under ten times. The chain is built from TRBV9 and TRBJ1-1, with D perhaps TRBD1 (5 bases). CDR3 length: 18 residues. Germline loops: CDR1 SGDLS, CDR2 YYNGEE. V was shortened by 0 bases and J by 0 bases, with 18 bases between the two germline ends. The DNA of the CDR3 is TGTGCCAGCAGCGTAGTATGTGAAGGGGCCCCAATGAACACTGAAGCTTTCTTT. Translated: CASSVVCEGAPMNTEAFF.

This chain joins TRBV10-3 and TRBJ1-5; D not certain. V was pared by 6 bases and J by 7 bases, with 13 bases between. The CDR3 contains 13 residues. Germline-derived CDR1 and CDR2 are ENHRY and SYGVKD. The CDR3 DNA reads as TGTGCCATCAGCCCCGGGGAGGAGCAGCCCCAGCATTTT. Amino acids: CAISPGEEQPQHF.

This clonotype was observed a few times. CDR3 region: CASSSQGIRQPQHF. The CDR3 DNA is TGTGCCAGCAGTTCCCAGGGCATCCGACAGCCCCAGCATTTT. This chain connects TRBV12-3 or TRBV12-4 to TRBJ1-5, with D possibly matching TRBD1 (5 bases). This CDR3 comprises 14 residues. V was cut by 4 bases and J by 7 bases, with 14 bases left in between.

The chain joins TRBV5-4 to TRBJ1-5, with D possibly being TRBD1 (6 bases). The CDR3 length is 15 residues. Germline V gene sequence: CDR1 SGHNT, CDR2 YYREEE (reference sequence). V shed 0 bases and J shed 5 bases, with 12 bases lying between them. This CDR3 is CASSLAPGGDQPQHF. The CDR3 DNA follows: TGTGCCAGCAGCTTGGCCCCTGGGGGCGATCAGCCCCAGCATTTT.

This chain connects TRBV9 to TRBJ2-7; weak D call: TRBD1 (7 bases). This CDR3 region has 13 residues. V was pared by 3 bases and J by 3 bases, with 10 bases between. Germline V gene data show CDR1 as SGDLS and CDR2 as YYNGEE. As DNA, the CDR3 is TGTGCCAGCAGCGGCGGGACAGACTACGAGCAGTACTTC. Translated: CASSGGTDYEQYF.

This clonotype was counted between two and nine times. The chain recombines TRBV7-9 with TRBJ2-2, with D unclear. The CDR3 has 13 amino acids. Trimming pared 5 bases from V and 5 bases from J, leaving 9 bases between. Per germline, CDR1 SEHNR and CDR2 FQNEAQ (reference sequence). The CDR3 sequence is CASSDDLTGELFF. In nucleotides, the CDR3 is TGTGCCAGCAGCGACGACCTAACCGGGGAGCTGTTTTTT. Complete variable domain (other parts from reference TRBV7-9 and TRBJ2-2): DTGVSQNPRHKITKRGQNVTFRCDPISEHNRLYWYRQTLGQGPEFLTYFQNEAQLEKSRLLSDRFSAERPKGSFSTLEIQRTEQGDSAMYLCASSDDLTGELFFGEGSRLTVL.

The chain carries TRBV19 and TRBJ2-1, with 14 bases fitting TRBD2. The germline V gene has CDR1 LNHDA and CDR2 SQIVND (reference sequence). The V segment lost 4 bases and the J segment 3 bases; nucleotides outside the gene matches: 8. The CDR3 is 18 amino acids. In nucleotides, the CDR3 is TGTGCCAGTAGTACCCGGACTAGCGGGGGGCCGAGCTACAATGAGCAGTTCTTC. Translation: CASSTRTSGGPSYNEQFF.

This clonotype was seen repeatedly, ten times or more. V usage is TRBV19 and J usage is TRBJ1-1; 9 nucleotides line up with TRBD1. With V trimmed by 7 bases and J by 4 bases, 7 bases remained unmatched. Germline-derived CDR1 and CDR2 are LNHDA and SQIVND (reference sequence). The CDR3 loop spans 14 amino acids. CDR3 coding DNA: TGTGCCAGTAAGGGTGAGACAGGGGGCACTGAAGCTTTCTTT. Translated: CASKGETGGTEAFF.